Listed below are T cell receptor beta chains from one sample, sequenced in a study of T-cell reconstitution after alpha-beta-depleted transplantation in children. TCRdb independently ran MiXCR on the PCR reads; one entry per CDR3 protein. The sample has 250,000 to 400,000 distinct CDR3 sequences, roughly 21% seen once. Sample: PBMCs, mostly from graft donor cells, taken 180 days after TCRalphabeta/CD19-depleted stem cell transplant. Every receptor here comes from a male patient between 10 and 17 years old who had a stem cell transplant for acute lymphoblastic leukemia, so the T cells may come from the graft donor. CDR3s include the opening cysteine and the closing phenylalanine or tryptophan. A D gene is named only where the DNA matches it firmly. Clone size is shown for a subset of rows, as once, few, many or a class of expanded clone.

size	D	V	J	CDR3	DNA
many	TRBD2	TRBV12-3/TRBV12-4	TRBJ2-7	CASSSVGLAGYEQYF	TGTGCCAGCAGTTCCGTCGGACTAGCGGGCTACGAGCAGTACTTC
NA	TRBD2	TRBV9	TRBJ2-1	CASSGTSGTGNEQFF	TGTGCCAGCAGCGGGACTAGCGGGACGGGTAATGAGCAGTTCTTC
NA	NA	TRBV10-2	TRBJ2-1	CASSERGIVAPGWSYNEQFF	TGCGCCAGCAGTGAACGGGGGATTGTGGCCCCGGGGTGGAGCTACAATGAGCAGTTCTTC
NA	NA	TRBV6-1	TRBJ2-7	CASSEKGRALYEQYF	TGTGCCAGCAGTGAAAAGGGCAGAGCCCTCTACGAGCAGTACTTC
NA	NA	TRBV28	TRBJ2-1	CASSLRGRDEQFF	TGTGCCAGCAGTTTACGGGGGCGCGATGAGCAGTTCTTC
NA	NA	TRBV5-1	TRBJ2-3	CASSFAPPSRDTQYF	TGCGCCAGCAGCTTCGCGCCCCCGTCTCGAGATACGCAGTATTTT
NA	TRBD2	TRBV20-1	TRBJ2-7	CSAREGGLDYEQYF	TGCAGTGCTAGAGAGGGGGGACTAGACTACGAGCAGTACTTC
few	NA	TRBV7-8	TRBJ2-7	CASSLRRALFYEQYF	TGTGCCAGCAGCTTACGCAGGGCCCTTTTCTACGAGCAGTACTTC
NA	NA	TRBV18	TRBJ1-2	CASSPRETGPGYTF	TGTGCCAGCTCACCGAGAGAGACAGGACCTGGCTACACCTTC
NA	TRBD1	TRBV3-1	TRBJ1-2	CASSRQGKYGYTF	TGTGCCAGCAGCCGACAGGGGAAATATGGCTACACCTTC
NA	NA	TRBV5-1	TRBJ1-4	CASSHGGPRENEKLFF	TGCGCCAGCAGCCATGGGGGACCCCGGGAGAATGAAAAACTGTTTTTT
NA	TRBD2	TRBV12-3/TRBV12-4	TRBJ2-1	CASSLGLFEQFF	TGTGCCAGCAGTTTGGGACTATTTGAGCAGTTCTTC
few	NA	TRBV5-1	TRBJ1-1	CASSSEAGYTEAFF	TGCGCCAGCAGCTCGGAGGCGGGGTACACTGAAGCTTTCTTT
NA	TRBD1	TRBV6-1	TRBJ2-7	CASSPTTGSHEQYF	TGTGCCAGCAGTCCAACGACAGGGAGCCACGAGCAGTACTTC
NA	TRBD2	TRBV12-3/TRBV12-4	TRBJ2-7	CASSPRLAGGPYEQYF	TGTGCCAGCAGCCCGAGACTAGCGGGAGGGCCCTACGAGCAGTACTTC
few	TRBD1	TRBV7-3	TRBJ1-2	CASSEQGAHGYTF	TGTGCCAGCAGCGAACAGGGGGCTCATGGCTACACCTTC
NA	TRBD2	TRBV7-6	TRBJ2-1	CASSLPASGDNEQFF	TGTGCCAGCAGCCTCCCGGCTAGCGGGGACAATGAGCAGTTCTTC
NA	TRBD1	TRBV14	TRBJ1-1	CASRERQGGTEAFF	TGTGCCAGCAGAGAACGACAGGGCGGCACTGAAGCTTTCTTT
few	TRBD1	TRBV12-3/TRBV12-4	TRBJ2-7	CASAWTGPYEQYF	TGTGCCAGCGCCTGGACAGGGCCCTACGAGCAGTACTTC
NA	NA	TRBV7-3	TRBJ2-1	CASSSRGGPYNEQFF	TGTGCCAGCAGCTCCCGGGGCGGGCCCTACAATGAGCAGTTCTTC
NA	TRBD2	TRBV20-1	TRBJ2-7	CSACTSGRIYEQYF	TGCAGTGCTTGTACTAGCGGGAGAATCTACGAGCAGTACTTC
NA	NA	TRBV21-1	TRBJ1-2	CASSKHNRESPLYGYTF	TGTGCCAGCAGCAAACATAACAGGGAAAGCCCCCTCTATGGCTACACCTTC
few	NA	TRBV29-1	TRBJ2-7	CSIRATYSYEQYF	TGCAGCATCCGAGCCACCTACTCCTACGAGCAGTACTTC
few	NA	TRBV10-3	TRBJ1-2	CAISEFNGYTF	TGTGCCATCAGTGAGTTTAACGGCTACACCTTC
few	TRBD2	TRBV15	TRBJ2-1	CATSPSSGSYNEQFF	TGTGCCACCAGCCCTTCTAGCGGTTCCTACAATGAGCAGTTCTTC
few	NA	TRBV27	TRBJ2-7	CASSLSDNLYEQYF	TGTGCCAGCAGTTTATCGGACAACCTCTACGAGCAGTACTTC
NA	TRBD1	TRBV12-3/TRBV12-4	TRBJ2-1	CASSSSTGVAYNEQFF	TGTGCCAGCAGTTCCTCGACAGGGGTGGCGTACAATGAGCAGTTCTTC
NA	NA	TRBV3-1	TRBJ1-3	CASSQVENTIYF	TGTGCCAGCAGCCAAGTGGAAAACACCATATATTTT
few	NA	TRBV7-9	TRBJ1-5	CASSTRGGGSNQPQHF	TGTGCCAGCAGCACCCGTGGGGGAGGGAGCAATCAGCCCCAGCATTTT
NA	NA	TRBV6-1	TRBJ2-5	CASSGLLPGPPTQETQYF	TGTGCCAGCAGTGGCCTCCTCCCGGGCCCCCCGACCCAAGAGACCCAGTACTTC
NA	TRBD2	TRBV7-9	TRBJ2-1	CASRSTSGRDNEQFF	TGTGCCAGCAGATCTACTAGCGGGAGGGACAATGAGCAGTTCTTC
few	TRBD2	TRBV27	TRBJ2-1	CASSLSGTSWNEQFF	TGTGCCAGCAGTTTATCGGGGACTAGCTGGAATGAGCAGTTCTTC
few	NA	TRBV20-1	TRBJ2-3	CSARDLGRGLSDTQYF	TGCAGTGCTAGAGATCTGGGCAGGGGATTGTCAGATACGCAGTATTTT
many	NA	TRBV12-3/TRBV12-4	TRBJ2-7	CASSRQPIYEQYF	TGTGCCAGCAGCCGCCAGCCCATTTACGAGCAGTACTTC
NA	TRBD2	TRBV7-3	TRBJ2-1	CASSLYSGLADYNEQFF	TGTGCCAGCAGCTTATATTCCGGACTAGCGGACTACAATGAGCAGTTCTTC
NA	NA	TRBV28	TRBJ2-5	CASSLAGALGETQYF	TGTGCCAGCAGTTTGGCAGGGGCCTTGGGAGAGACCCAGTACTTC
few	TRBD2	TRBV7-6	TRBJ2-3	CASSTRSGRSDTQYF	TGTGCCAGCAGCACCAGGAGCGGGAGATCGGATACGCAGTATTTT